This T cell receptor beta chain was captured by sequencing in a study of T-cell reconstitution after alpha-beta-depleted transplantation in children (dated by TCRdb to the mid-2010s). The study in broad terms: The study quantitatively tracked T-cell immune reconstitution after TCRalphabeta/CD19-depleted allogeneic hematopoietic cell transplantation in children using TCR repertoire profiling.

Library generation was performed with PCR. Sequencing instrument: Illumina HiSeq 2500. To normalize quantification of the TCRbeta repertoire, the TCR libraries were built with molecular barcoding that relied on unique molecular identifiers. In TCRdb, the public reads were trimmed at Q25 with fastp and aligned with MiXCR, with productive beta chains retained. Identical CDR3 protein sequences are pooled into one entry, listed with their most common genes and DNA. Counted in this sample were approximately 340,000 distinct CDR3 sequences; around a tenth of them appeared once. The ten largest clonotypes hold about 2.3% of the sample. From its cysteine to its phenylalanine, the CDR3 spans 13 amino acids. Kept here is only the CDR3 DNA, which spans 39 bases and is read in frame from base 1. V was cut back by 3 bases and J by 5 bases, leaving a gap of 7 bases between them. The germline V gene encodes CDR1 SGHAT and CDR2 FQDESV (reference sequence).

In regard to this clonotype: What antigen it recognizes has not been identified. The sample holds no much larger clone one base away, and base qualities are not on file.

The sample in question was PBMCs from the stem cell graft donor, obtained from the stem cell graft. The chain uses TRBV11-1 and TRBJ2-2; too little of a D gene remains to name it. The sequence came from a human donor who donated a stem cell graft to a child with acute lymphoblastic leukemia. The DNA is TGTGCCAGCAGCTTCTCTCAAACCGGGGAGCTGTTTTTT. This gives the protein CASSFSQTGELFF.